This T cell receptor (beta chain) was profiled in a study of T cells in narcolepsy. Study background: Enrolled donors included narcolepsy type 1 or type 2 patients and healthy controls. Study-level results: Blood of same and different patients, but not healthy controls, reportedly held recurring autoreactive clonotypes. Autoreactive HCRT-specific and TRIB2-specific clonotypes were marked in same-patient CSF-versus-blood CD4+ comparisons.

This CDR3 is 13 amino acids long. V was clipped by 4 bases and J by 3 bases, with 8 bases between them. CDR1 and CDR2 from the germline V gene are SEHNR and FQNEAQ (reference sequence). Using immunoSEQ multiplex PCR, the repertoire was profiled, and TCRdb retains in-frame clones only, with some absent. The table records around 32,000 clones, roughly 80% of them present only once. Details on this clone: Its specificity is unknown.

The gene calls are TRBV7-9 and TRBJ2-3; D call uncertain. Sequenced input: memory (CD45RA-) CD4+ T cells from blood. The origin of this receptor is a human donor in good health. The CDR3 DNA reads as TGTGCCAGCAGCTCCCTCGGAACAGATACGCAGTATTTT. This gives the protein CASSSLGTDTQYF. Supplemented by reference TRBV7-9 and TRBJ2-3, the full variable domain reads DTGVSQNPRHKITKRGQNVTFRCDPISEHNRLYWYRQTLGQGPEFLTYFQNEAQLEKSRLLSDRFSAERPKGSFSTLEIQRTEQGDSAMYLCASSSLGTDTQYFGPGTRLTVL.